This record covers a single T cell receptor (beta chain). This entry belongs to a study of blood T cell repertoires in COVID-19. Across the study: Whether acute or convalescent, the COVID-19 samples came from the United States, Italy and Spain. PBMCs, B-cell-depleted T cells, or T cells were the source of the cDNA or gDNA that made up the material.

V was clipped by 5 bases and J by 5 bases, with 12 bases between them. The germline V gene encodes CDR1 KGHSH and CDR2 LQKENI. This CDR3 spans 13 amino acids. In the authors' workflow: Amplified reference gene primers provided the basis for estimating nucleated cell counts. This table comes from immunoSEQ multiplex PCR, and its TCRdb copy is limited to in-frame clones, with some not included. The DNA was the basis for D and trimming; V, J and clone size are from that table. The repertoire holds tens of thousands of clones, with 80% to 85% as singletons. The chain is built from TRBV18 and TRBJ1-2; D is possibly TRBD1 (6 bases). The receptor was derived from a woman older than 75 with active or convalescent COVID-19. Material: peripheral blood. The CDR3 region is CASSKTGQYGYTF. In DNA, the CDR3 is TGTGCCAGCTCAAAGACCGGACAGTATGGCTACACCTTC.